Listed below are T cell receptor beta chains from one sample, sequenced in a study of T-cell reconstitution after alpha-beta-depleted transplantation in children. In TCRdb, the PCR reads were re-called with MiXCR into one record per CDR3 protein. The data show hundreds of thousands of distinct CDR3 sequences, more than 20% seen once. Sequenced material: PBMCs, mostly from graft donor cells, taken 360 days after TCRalphabeta/CD19-depleted stem cell transplant. Receptor source: a boy less than two years old who had a stem cell transplant for acute myeloid leukemia, so the T cells may come from the graft donor. Both conserved end residues are part of each CDR3. A D gene is named only where the DNA matches it firmly. Some rows have no size entry. The others give once, few or many, or a class for an expanded clone.

>TRBJ2-7|many|.|TRBV29-1
CSADLRGISYEQYF
TGCAGCGCGGACCTCCGGGGGATCTCCTACGAGCAGTACTTC
>TRBJ2-3|.|TRBD1|TRBV9
CASSVDDRGPTDTQYF
TGTGCCAGCAGCGTAGATGACAGGGGGCCGACAGATACGCAGTATTTT
>TRBJ2-1|.|TRBD2|TRBV6-2/TRBV6-3
CASRKGLVRNEQFF
TGTGCCAGCAGGAAAGGACTAGTGAGGAATGAGCAGTTCTTC
>TRBJ2-2|.|.|TRBV4-3
CASSQVEGADTGELFF
TGCGCCAGCAGCCAAGTGGAAGGAGCGGACACCGGGGAGCTGTTTTTT
>TRBJ1-1|few|.|TRBV5-5
CASSSYRVRTEAFF
TGTGCCAGCAGCTCTTACAGGGTTAGGACTGAAGCTTTCTTT
>TRBJ2-5|few|TRBD1|TRBV27
CASSLVQGAPETQYF
TGTGCCAGCAGTTTAGTACAGGGGGCGCCGGAGACCCAGTACTTC
>TRBJ2-5|few|.|TRBV20-1
CSAQVGAETQYF
TGCAGTGCTCAGGTTGGGGCAGAGACCCAGTACTTC
>TRBJ2-1|once|.|TRBV7-8
CASSYTTPDDEQFF
TGTGCCAGCAGCTACACAACTCCGGACGATGAGCAGTTCTTC
>TRBJ1-1|.|TRBD1|TRBV5-1
CASSGGTGGEAFF
TGCGCCAGCAGCGGAGGGACAGGGGGCGAAGCTTTCTTT
>TRBJ2-3|few|.|TRBV9
CASSPLDGGLFRTDTQYF
TGTGCCAGCAGCCCCTTGGATGGGGGCCTATTTCGCACAGATACGCAGTATTTT
>TRBJ2-1|few|TRBD1|TRBV5-1
CASSLTQGNEQFF
TGCGCCAGCAGCTTGACACAGGGGAATGAGCAGTTCTTC
>TRBJ2-1|.|.|TRBV6-2/TRBV6-3
CASSYPRYEQFF
TGTGCCAGCAGTTACCCTAGATATGAGCAGTTCTTC
>TRBJ2-3|many|.|TRBV28
CASSLSGVPDTQYF
TGTGCCAGCAGCTTATCAGGGGTCCCAGATACGCAGTATTTT
>TRBJ2-1|.|TRBD2|TRBV18
CASSPRLAGSNEQFF
TGTGCCAGCTCCCCCAGACTAGCGGGGAGCAATGAGCAGTTCTTC
>TRBJ2-1|.|TRBD2|TRBV4-3
CASSQDLETSFEQFF
TGCGCCAGCAGCCAAGATCTGGAGACTAGCTTTGAGCAGTTCTTC
>TRBJ2-6|few|TRBD1|TRBV4-1
CASSHLQGAPLGANVLTF
TGCGCCAGCAGCCACCTACAGGGGGCCCCCTTAGGGGCCAACGTCCTGACTTTC
>TRBJ2-3|.|.|TRBV24-1
CATSPRASSTDTQYF
TGTGCCACCAGTCCTCGGGCTAGTTCCACAGATACGCAGTATTTT